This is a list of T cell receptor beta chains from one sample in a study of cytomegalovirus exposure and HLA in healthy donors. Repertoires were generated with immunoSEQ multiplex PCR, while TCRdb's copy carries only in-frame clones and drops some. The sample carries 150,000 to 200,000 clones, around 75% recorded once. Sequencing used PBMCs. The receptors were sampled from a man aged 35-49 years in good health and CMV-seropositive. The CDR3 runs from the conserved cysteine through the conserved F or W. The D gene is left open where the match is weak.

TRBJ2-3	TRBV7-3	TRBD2	CASSLAGGFSAADTQYF
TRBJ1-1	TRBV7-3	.	CASSLQGGGTEAFF
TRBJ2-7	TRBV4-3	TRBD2	CASSQEWGGFYEQYF
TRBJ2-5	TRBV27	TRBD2	CASSLAGGLQETQYF
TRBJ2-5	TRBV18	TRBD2	CASAGGGETQYF
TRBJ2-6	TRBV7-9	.	CSGERAGANVLTF
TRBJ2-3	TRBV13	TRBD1	CASSLEGAGAQYF
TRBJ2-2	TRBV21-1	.	CASSRWSLLVSGELFF
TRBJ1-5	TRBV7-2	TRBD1	CASSRDRGGNQPQHF
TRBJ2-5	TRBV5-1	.	CASSRLRGNGETQYF
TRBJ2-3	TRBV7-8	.	CASSLGRDTDTQYF
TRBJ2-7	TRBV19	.	CASTNLGDSYEQYF
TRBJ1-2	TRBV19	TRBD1	CASSDRGGYTF
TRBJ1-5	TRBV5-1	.	CASSLAPSQPQHF
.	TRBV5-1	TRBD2	CASSLPGREGGRPYEQYF
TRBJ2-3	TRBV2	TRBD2	CASSVQRGAVSRVGTQYF
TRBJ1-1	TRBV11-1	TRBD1	CASSKVTGGTEAFF
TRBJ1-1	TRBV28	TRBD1	CASRPQGESSGAFF
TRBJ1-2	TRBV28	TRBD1	CASSLTGTGESYGYTF
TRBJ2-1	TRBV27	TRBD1	CASRTHSGTGLYNEQFF
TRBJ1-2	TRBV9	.	CASSPGSPSGLSGYTF
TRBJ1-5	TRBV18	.	CASSLRVPNSNQPQHF
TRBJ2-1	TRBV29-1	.	CSVGGQTVTYNEQFF
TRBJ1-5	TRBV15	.	CATSRERGSNQPQHF
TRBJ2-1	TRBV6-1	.	CASSEMDLRGKSYNEQFF
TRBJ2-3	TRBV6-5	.	CATKNVGTQYF
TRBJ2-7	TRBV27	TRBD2	CASSRTSGQYYEQYF
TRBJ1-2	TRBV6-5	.	CASSYYGASKNGGYTF
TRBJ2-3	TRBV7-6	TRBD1	CASSLEGAEDTQYF
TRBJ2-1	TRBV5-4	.	CASSLVQGSYNEQFF
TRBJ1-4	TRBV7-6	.	CASSLARGKGLFF
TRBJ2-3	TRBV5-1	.	CASSTDGDITDTQYF
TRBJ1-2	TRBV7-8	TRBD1	CASSTRQGYGYTF
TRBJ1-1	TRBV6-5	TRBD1	CASGDSAGNTEAFF
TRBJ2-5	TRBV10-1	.	CASSAGGPQETQYF
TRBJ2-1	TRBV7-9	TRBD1	CASSARDSYNEQFF
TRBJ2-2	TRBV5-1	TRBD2	CASDPDLTGLAGGFTGELFF
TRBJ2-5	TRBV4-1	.	CASSQVEANSRQETQYF
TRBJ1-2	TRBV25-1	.	CASSEYRQASNYGYTF
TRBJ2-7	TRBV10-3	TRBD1	CAITPRQGNEQYF
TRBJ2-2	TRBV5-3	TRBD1	CATSPRDRHTGELFF
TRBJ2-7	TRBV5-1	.	CASSLARSNNEQYF
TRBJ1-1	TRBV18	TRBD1	CASSDQGADTEAFF
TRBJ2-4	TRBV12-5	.	CASGLDSRVNIQYF
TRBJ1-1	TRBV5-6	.	CASHGGNTEAFF
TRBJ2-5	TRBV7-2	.	CASLVGVYQETQYF
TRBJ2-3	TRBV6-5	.	CASSPGGDTQYF
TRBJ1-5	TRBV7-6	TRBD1	CASSLGQGAQPQHF
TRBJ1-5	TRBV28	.	CASSLAGKYQPQHF
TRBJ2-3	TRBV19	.	CASSIRGTWYTDTQYF
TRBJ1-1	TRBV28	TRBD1	CASSRDRGITEAFF
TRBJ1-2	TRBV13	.	CASTSLYGYTF
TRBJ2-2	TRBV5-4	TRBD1	CASSPGQGRSTGELFF